Described below is a single TCR beta chain sequence and its context. The sample originates from a study of blood T cell repertoires in COVID-19. The CDR3 is 13 amino acids. V shed 9 bases, J shed 5 bases, and the junction held 6 bases outside the gene matches. Germline values: CDR1 MNHEY, CDR2 SVGAGI. Libraries were prepared by immunoSEQ multiplex PCR; TCRdb keeps only in-frame clonotypes and omits some of them. The repertoire consists of hundreds of thousands of clones, with 70% to 90% occurring once and the leading ten covering around 4.7%. This TCR was recovered from a man aged 25 to 40 with acute COVID-19. The chain recombines TRBV6-5 with TRBJ2-5, with 10 bases that match TRBD1. The sequenced sample was PBMCs or T cells enriched from blood (not recorded which). The CDR3 reads CASRQGASETQYF. CDR3 DNA: TGTGCCAGTCGACAGGGGGCGAGCGAGACCCAGTACTTC.